Listed here are 7 T cell receptor beta chains from one sample, sequenced in a study of T cells in Graves' hyperthyroidism and ophthalmopathy. RNA transcripts yielded amplified TCR beta CDR3 regions. First-round RT-PCR of the TCR CDR3 relied on the HTBI primer set. Via MiXCR, TCRdb re-called the multiplex PCR reads, giving one row per CDR3 protein. Among about 320,000 distinct CDR3 sequences listed, around 16% were seen once. Sequencing was carried out using blood. The receptors were gathered from a man between 25 and 39 years old with Graves' hyperthyroidism.

Only a few counts were recorded for this clonotype. This rearrangement joins TRBV20-1 to TRBJ2-2; TRBD1 agrees at 10 bases. The CDR3 runs to 16 residues. The junction had 8 bases not matched to a gene; V was cut back by 4 bases and J by 3 bases. Germline CDR1 DFQATT, CDR2 SNEGSKA (reference sequence). The chain's CDR3 is CSATDRGQLDTGELFF. The DNA for the CDR3 is TGCAGTGCTACCGACAGGGGGCAATTGGACACCGGGGAGCTGTTTTTT.

The chain links TRBV12-3 or TRBV12-4 to TRBJ2-1; 11 bases line up with TRBD2. CDR3 length equals 17 residues. Trimming at V came to 1 base and at J to 5 bases, leaving 7 bases not matched to a gene. The CDR3 sequence is CASSLGRGTSGNNEQFF. Here the CDR3 DNA reads TGTGCCAGCAGTTTAGGAAGAGGGACTAGCGGAAACAATGAGCAGTTCTTC.

This clonotype has ten or more counts. CDR3 in DNA: TGTGCCTGGAGTGTAAACAGCTTGGGCTACACCTTC. It translates to CAWSVNSLGYTF. V gene TRBV30 combines with J gene TRBJ1-2, with D unclear. Germline-derived CDR1 and CDR2 are GTSNPN and SVGIG (reference sequence). The CDR3 sequence is 12 residues long. The V end lost 0 bases, the J end lost 8 bases, and 10 bases lay between the germline ends.

As concerns this clonotype: A much larger clone differs by one base, so this may be a read error. V gene TRBV5-1 combines with J gene TRBJ1-1; TRBD1 is a possible D gene (6 bases). Germline V gene lookup returns CDR1 SGHRS and CDR2 YFSETQ. The germline V and J ends were trimmed by 4 bases and 4 bases, with 20 bases remaining between them. This CDR3 spans 16 amino acids. CDR3 loop: CASSPGGGRVSTEAFF. In DNA, the CDR3 is TGCGCCAGCAGCCCGGGGGGCGGCAGGGTGAGCACTGAAGCTTTCTTT.

A few counts support this clonotype. The chain has TRBV29-1 and TRBJ1-2; 7 positions agree with TRBD1. V trimming: 3 bases; J trimming: 4 bases; junction bases outside the gene matches: 8. Germline V gives CDR1 SQVTM, CDR2 ANQGSEA. This CDR3 has 14 amino acids. CDR3 region: CSVDPRGTAYGYTF. DNA for the CDR3: TGCAGCGTTGATCCTCGGGGGACAGCCTATGGCTACACCTTC.

Only a few counts were recorded for this clonotype. The chain joins TRBV29-1 to TRBJ2-7; 7 nucleotides match TRBD2. The CDR3 totals 14 residues. Per the germline V gene, CDR1 is SQVTM and CDR2 is ANQGSEA. With V trimmed by 1 base and J by 5 bases, 8 bases remained unmatched. The chain's CDR3 is CSVEGTGDYDEQYF. The CDR3 nucleotides are TGCAGCGTTGAAGGAACCGGGGACTATGACGAGCAGTACTTC.

On this clonotype: A much larger clone differs by one base, so this may be a read error. The chain links TRBV30 to TRBJ1-2, with no clear D. Germline V gene lookup returns CDR1 GTSNPN and CDR2 SVGIG (reference sequence). The V end was cut by 5 bases, the J end by 8 bases, with 15 bases between. CDR3 size: 12 residues. CDR3 coding DNA: TGTGCCTGGGGCCGGGCTGGACGCGGCTACACCTTC. This sequence encodes CAWGRAGRGYTF.